What follows are 28 T cell receptor beta chains derived from one specimen sequenced in a study of T cell changes during pregnancy in multiple sclerosis. Profiled with immunoSEQ multiplex PCR; TCRdb holds only in-frame clones, not every one. The table has some 64,000 clones, about 91% seen once. Sequenced material: peripheral blood, taken after pregnancy. The receptors stem from a female donor with multiple sclerosis, enrolled in a pregnancy study.

The chain couples TRBV6-5 to TRBJ1-1; TRBD1 agrees at 7 bases. This CDR3 contains 11 residues. CDR1 is MNHEY and CDR2 is SVGAGI in the germline V gene. The V segment lost 6 bases and the J segment 8 bases; nucleotides outside the gene matches: 3. The CDR3 is CASRTGKEAFF. For the CDR3, the DNA is TGTGCCAGCAGGACAGGGAAGGAAGCTTTCTTT.

The genes are TRBV18 and TRBJ1-2, with D perhaps TRBD1 (6 bases). Germline assignment: CDR1 KGHSH and CDR2 LQKENI. V lost 3 bases and J 1 base, leaving 15 bases between the germline ends. The CDR3 spans 16 residues. The CDR3 DNA reads as TGTGCCAGCTCACCTCCCGCAGGGGACCTTAACTATGGCTACACCTTC. This gives the protein CASSPPAGDLNYGYTF. The variable domain in full, completed from reference TRBV18 and TRBJ1-2, reads NAGVMQNPRHLVRRRGQEARLRCSPMKGHSHVYWYRQLPEEGLKFMVYLQKENIIDESGMPKERFSAEFPKEGPSILRIQQVVRGDSAAYFCASSPPAGDLNYGYTFGSGTRLTVV.

The V and J genes are TRBV5-6 and TRBJ2-5; TRBD2 agrees at 7 bases. V gave up 4 bases and J gave up 4 bases; unmatched junction bases: 13. This CDR3 contains 16 residues. The V gene's germline CDR1 is SGHDT and CDR2 YYEEEE. CDR3 DNA: TGTGCCAGCAGCAGCGCCGGACTCCCGGGGGGAGAGACCCAGTACTTC. Amino acids: CASSSAGLPGGETQYF. Based on the CDR3 plus reference TRBV5-6 and TRBJ2-5, the full variable domain is DAGVTQSPTHLIKTRGQQVTLRCSPKSGHDTVSWYQQALGQGPQFIFQYYEEEERQRGNFPDRFSGHQFPNYSSELNVNALLLGDSALYLCASSSAGLPGGETQYFGPGTRLLVL.

J is TRBJ1-1 and V is TRBV5-5; no clear D. The germline CDR1 and CDR2 sequences are SGHKS and YYEKEE (reference sequence). Trimming shortened V by 1 base and J by 8 bases, and 18 bases separated the two germline ends. The CDR3 has 15 residues. CDR3 in amino acids: CASSLSFSRIAEAFF. CDR3 coding DNA: TGTGCCAGCAGCTTGTCGTTCTCACGGATAGCGGAAGCTTTCTTT.

V usage is TRBV9 and J usage is TRBJ2-7; D not certain. V lost 1 base and J 5 bases, leaving 10 bases between the germline ends. The CDR3 runs to 13 residues. Germline CDR1 and CDR2: SGDLS and YYNGEE. The DNA for the CDR3 is TGTGCCAGCAGCGTAAAGTTAGAAGACGAGCAGTACTTC. This encodes CASSVKLEDEQYF.

This clone was counted a single time. The J gene is TRBJ1-2, the V gene TRBV7-9; D remains ambiguous. Germline CDR1 SEHNR, CDR2 FQNEAQ (reference sequence). Between the trimmed V and J ends, which lost 5 bases and 5 bases, there was a span of 15 bases. This CDR3 spans 14 amino acids. The CDR3, as DNA: TGTGCCAGCAGCCCTGGACTGGTCCCTTATGGCTACACCTTC. Residues: CASSPGLVPYGYTF.

The chain links TRBV9 to TRBJ1-5, with D unresolved. This CDR3 is built from 13 residues. Trimming removed 3 bases from V and 5 bases from J, with 9 bases in between. Per germline, CDR1 SGDLS and CDR2 YYNGEE. The CDR3 here is CASSDQEDQPQHF. For the CDR3, the DNA is TGTGCCAGCAGCGACCAGGAGGATCAGCCCCAGCATTTT.

The chain recombines TRBV30 with TRBJ1-5; the match to TRBD1 covers 7 bases. The V segment lost 3 bases and the J segment 6 bases; nucleotides outside the gene matches: 8. Germline V CDR1 and CDR2: GTSNPN, SVGIG (reference sequence). This CDR3 is 14 amino acids long. The DNA for the CDR3 is TGTGCCTGGAGGAGACAGGGTGGGGGTCAGCCCCAGCATTTT. Translation gives CAWRRQGGGQPQHF.

The chain carries TRBV7-8 and TRBJ2-7; 7 bases agree with TRBD1. Germline CDR1 and CDR2: SGHVS and FQNEAQ. V was pared by 5 bases and J by 1 base, with 5 bases of the junction left unmatched. CDR3 size: 14 residues. The CDR3 is CASSHRDSSYEQYF. DNA for the CDR3: TGTGCCAGCAGCCATCGGGACAGTTCCTACGAGCAGTACTTC.

This clone was detected only once. V usage is TRBV4-2 and J usage is TRBJ2-1; TRBD2 aligns across 9 bases. Trimming at V came to 0 bases and at J to 3 bases, leaving 15 bases not matched to a gene. The CDR3 has 20 residues. Germline assignment: CDR1 LGHNA and CDR2 YNFKEQ. CDR3 in amino acids: CASSQEGPQTSGEFYNEQFF. CDR3 DNA sequence: TGTGCCAGCAGCCAAGAAGGACCTCAGACTAGCGGAGAGTTCTACAATGAGCAGTTCTTC.

The rearrangement uses TRBV7-9 and TRBJ2-7, with D perhaps matching TRBD2 (5 bases). The V and J ends lost 5 bases and 3 bases respectively, with 14 bases between them. The CDR3 extends over 14 amino acids. CDR1 and CDR2 (germline): SEHNR, FQNEAQ (reference sequence). As DNA, the CDR3 is TGTGCCAGCAGCCACCAGGCGGGTTACTACGAGCAGTACTTC. It yields the protein CASSHQAGYYEQYF.

The chain is built from TRBV18 and TRBJ2-7; 8 positions match TRBD1. CDR1 KGHSH and CDR2 LQKENI come from the germline V gene. This CDR3 has 13 residues. V gave up 8 bases and J gave up 6 bases; unmatched junction bases: 9. CDR3 nucleotides: TGTGCCAGCCCCCCCGGGACAGGCATCGAGCAGTACTTC. Amino acids: CASPPGTGIEQYF.

The rearrangement joins TRBV14 to TRBJ2-3; 8 bases agree with TRBD2. The germline V gene has CDR1 SGHDN and CDR2 FVKESK. This CDR3 has 17 residues. Trimming took 1 base from V and 6 from J; bases not matched to a gene: 12. The CDR3 sequence: CASSQVWASGRGDTQYF. In nucleotides, the CDR3 is TGTGCCAGCAGCCAAGTTTGGGCTAGCGGGCGGGGCGATACGCAGTATTTT.

The chain recombines TRBV7-2 with TRBJ1-4; D remains ambiguous. The V gene lost 5 bases and the J gene lost 3 bases, with 13 bases spanning the gap. The CDR3 is made up of 15 amino acids. Germline V CDR1 and CDR2: SGHTA, FQGNSA. DNA of the CDR3: TGTGCCAGCAGCCCCCAGCCGGGGTCTAATGAAAAACTGTTTTTT. Translated: CASSPQPGSNEKLFF.

The table lists this clone with a count of one. V usage is TRBV7-3 and J usage is TRBJ2-5; 11 bases are a match to TRBD2. With 5 bases clipped from V and 5 bases from J, the junction kept 10 bases outside the gene matches. The length of the CDR3 is 16 residues. Germline V gene sequence: CDR1 SGHTA, CDR2 FQGTGA. The DNA for the CDR3 is TGTGCCAGCAGCCCGACTAGCGGGGCCGTGGGGGAGACCCAGTACTTC. Its translation is CASSPTSGAVGETQYF. Full variable domain (outside the CDR3, taken from reference TRBV7-3 and TRBJ2-5): GAGVSQTPSNKVTEKGKYVELRCDPISGHTALYWYRQSLGQGPEFLIYFQGTGAADDSGLPNDRFFAVRPEGSVSTLKIQRTERGDSAVYLCASSPTSGAVGETQYFGPGTRLLVL.

The V call is TRBV29-1, the J call TRBJ1-1; 7 bases agree with TRBD1. The CDR3 covers 14 residues. V shed 6 bases and J 1 base; nucleotides not matched to a gene: 8. Germline V CDR1 and CDR2: SQVTM, ANQGSEA. The CDR3 region is CSVRPGTANTEAFF. In DNA form, the CDR3 reads TGCAGCGTCCGTCCCGGGACAGCGAACACTGAAGCTTTCTTT. The whole variable domain, remainder taken from reference TRBV29-1 and TRBJ1-1, is SAVISQKPSRDICQRGTSLTIQCQVDSQVTMMFWYRQQPGQSLTLIATANQGSEATYESGFVIDKFPISRPNLTFSTLTVSNMSPEDSSIYLCSVRPGTANTEAFFGQGTRLTVV.

The chain is built from TRBV5-1 and TRBJ1-1; D gene unclear. Germline CDR1 is SGHRS and CDR2 is YFSETQ. The CDR3 is made up of 13 amino acids. V was trimmed by 0 bases and J by 2 bases, leaving 5 bases between them. The CDR3 region is CASSLESNTEAFF. The DNA of the CDR3 is TGCGCCAGCAGCTTGGAAAGCAACACTGAAGCTTTCTTT.

This chain connects TRBV19 to TRBJ1-5; D is ambiguous. Germline loops: CDR1 LNHDA, CDR2 SQIVND (reference sequence). Trimming left V 5 bases short and J 11 bases short, with 22 bases between. The CDR3 spans 15 residues. CDR3 DNA: TGTGCCAGTAGTGAGGGCAGCGGGGTTTTCCCGGCCCAGCATTTT. Translated, it gives CASSEGSGVFPAQHF.

This chain links TRBV7-9 with TRBJ1-1, with D tentatively TRBD1 (5 bases). The CDR3 covers 16 residues. Trimming pared 5 bases from V and 1 base from J, leaving 17 bases between. Germline loops: CDR1 SEHNR, CDR2 FQNEAQ (reference sequence). CDR3 region: CASSPDGGGWNTEAFF. CDR3 coding DNA: TGTGCCAGCAGCCCTGACGGGGGAGGGTGGAACACTGAAGCTTTCTTT. Looking up the rest from reference TRBV7-9 and TRBJ1-1 gives the full variable domain: DTGVSQNPRHKITKRGQNVTFRCDPISEHNRLYWYRQTLGQGPEFLTYFQNEAQLEKSRLLSDRFSAERPKGSFSTLEIQRTEQGDSAMYLCASSPDGGGWNTEAFFGQGTRLTVV.

The chain uses TRBV5-6 and TRBJ2-3; D is ambiguous. The CDR3 runs to 12 residues. Between the trimmed V and J ends, which lost 5 bases and 2 bases, there was a span of 6 bases. Germline CDR1 is SGHDT and CDR2 is YYEEEE. Here the CDR3 reads CASRFVTDTQYF. The CDR3 DNA reads TGTGCCAGCAGATTCGTCACAGATACGCAGTATTTT.

V and J are TRBV7-8 and TRBJ2-5; D gene unclear. This CDR3 is 12 amino acids long. With 0 bases removed from V and 4 bases from J, the gap between germline ends came to 3 bases. Germline loops: CDR1 SGHVS, CDR2 FQNEAQ. The CDR3 nucleotides are TGTGCCAGCAGCTTAGCCGTAGAGACCCAGTACTTC. The encoded protein is CASSLAVETQYF.

The chain joins TRBV4-1 to TRBJ2-3; 12 bases fit TRBD2. Germline loops: CDR1 MGHRA, CDR2 YSYEKL. CDR3 length: 16 residues. V dropped 7 bases and J dropped 6; count of bases not matched to a gene: 11. CDR3 region: CASTGKTSGRGDTQYF. CDR3 coding DNA: TGCGCCAGCACAGGAAAGACTAGCGGGAGAGGTGATACGCAGTATTTT.

This clone appeared once. The chain joins TRBV5-6 to TRBJ2-7; 16 bases agree with TRBD2. CDR1 is SGHDT, CDR2 YYEEEE, per germline. The CDR3 has 17 residues. V shed 4 bases and J 1 base; nucleotides not matched to a gene: 5. The CDR3: CASSPGLAGGPSYEQYF. The CDR3 region has the DNA TGTGCCAGCAGCCCGGGACTAGCGGGAGGGCCGTCCTACGAGCAGTACTTC.

This sequence joins TRBV7-2 and TRBJ2-1, with 8 nucleotides matching TRBD2. CDR1 SGHTA and CDR2 FQGNSA come from the germline V gene. The V and J ends lost 1 base and 4 bases, in that order; junction bases with no gene match: 3. CDR3 length equals 15 residues. The CDR3: CASSLEASGYNEQFF. In DNA, the CDR3 is TGTGCCAGCAGCTTAGAGGCTAGCGGGTACAATGAGCAGTTCTTC.

The chain has TRBV6-1 and TRBJ2-7; 7 bases line up with TRBD1. J was trimmed by 9 bases and V by 5 bases; bases with no gene match: 7. From germline, CDR1 is MNHNS and CDR2 SASEGT. The CDR3 extends over 12 amino acids. CDR3 protein: CASSLRQGPQYF. The CDR3, as DNA: TGTGCCAGCAGTCTCAGACAGGGCCCGCAGTACTTC.

The chain is built from TRBV7-3 and TRBJ2-3; 8 nucleotides line up with TRBD1. Losses at the gene ends were 6 bases for V and 5 bases for J; bases not matched to a gene: 4. This CDR3 contains 13 residues. The germline V gene encodes CDR1 SGHTA and CDR2 FQGTGA. In DNA, the CDR3 is TGTGCCAGCAGTGCAGGGGGCGAAGATACGCAGTATTTT. This encodes CASSAGGEDTQYF.

The chain joins TRBV5-1 to TRBJ2-2, with 11 positions matching TRBD1. J lost 7 bases, V lost 3 bases, and 2 bases had no gene match. Germline values: CDR1 SGHRS, CDR2 YFSETQ. CDR3 size: 14 residues. The CDR3 bases are TGCGCCAGCAGCTACGGGACAGGGGGCGGGGAGCTGTTTTTT. Translation gives CASSYGTGGGELFF. Together with reference TRBV5-1 and TRBJ2-2, the CDR3 gives the full variable domain: KAGVTQTPRYLIKTRGQQVTLSCSPISGHRSVSWYQQTPGQGLQFLFEYFSETQRNKGNFPGRFSGRQFSNSRSEMNVSTLELGDSALYLCASSYGTGGGELFFGEGSRLTVL.

The chain has TRBV5-1 and TRBJ1-4, with 7 bases fitting TRBD1. The junction had 1 base not matched to a gene; V was cut back by 1 base and J by 4 bases. In germline, CDR1 is SGHRS, CDR2 YFSETQ. The CDR3 extends over 14 amino acids. CDR3 in amino acids: CASSLTGDNEKLFF. DNA for the CDR3: TGCGCCAGCAGCTTGACAGGGGATAATGAAAAACTGTTTTTT. The full variable domain, rest sourced from reference TRBV5-1 and TRBJ1-4, is KAGVTQTPRYLIKTRGQQVTLSCSPISGHRSVSWYQQTPGQGLQFLFEYFSETQRNKGNFPGRFSGRQFSNSRSEMNVSTLELGDSALYLCASSLTGDNEKLFFGSGTQLSVL.